These T cell receptor beta chains were read from a single sample in a study of T cells after posttransplantation cyclophosphamide. Generated by immunoSEQ multiplex PCR, the TCRdb table keeps only in-frame clones and is missing some. The sample contains under 25,000 clones, none of them singletons. Here the sequenced sample was PBMCs, taken after allogeneic stem cell transplant with posttransplant cyclophosphamide. These receptors were obtained from a male patient in his late teens or twenties who received an allogeneic stem cell transplant from a related donor, was CMV-positive, and had no GVHD. Some T cells may be the graft donor's. Both conserved end residues are part of each CDR3. Each record gives: clone size, V gene, J gene, D gene, CDR3 protein, CDR3 DNA. The D gene is left open where the match is weak. Clone size is shown for a subset of rows, as once, few, many or a class of expanded clone.

clone size: many
V gene: TRBV9
J gene: TRBJ1-6
D gene: NA
CDR3 protein: CASSVTPGWGSPLHF
CDR3 DNA: TGTGCCAGCAGCGTAACCCCAGGGTGGGGCTCACCCCTCCACTTT

clone size: many
V gene: TRBV30
J gene: TRBJ2-5
D gene: NA
CDR3 protein: CAWSPGVGETQYF
CDR3 DNA: TGTGCCTGGAGTCCCGGGGTAGGGGAGACCCAGTACTTC

clone size: many
V gene: TRBV5-6
J gene: TRBJ1-5
D gene: NA
CDR3 protein: CASSPSPIQPQHF
CDR3 DNA: TGTGCCAGCAGCCCAAGCCCAATTCAGCCCCAGCATTTT

clone size: many
V gene: TRBV30
J gene: TRBJ1-5
D gene: NA
CDR3 protein: CAWTPTGGPQQPQHF
CDR3 DNA: TGTGCCTGGACCCCGACCGGGGGGCCCCAACAGCCCCAGCATTTT

clone size: many
V gene: TRBV6-4
J gene: TRBJ1-3
D gene: NA
CDR3 protein: CARTPTCPGVTIYF
CDR3 DNA: TGTGCCAGAACCCCCACCTGTCCGGGGGTCACCATATATTTT

clone size: many
V gene: TRBV5-1
J gene: TRBJ2-3
D gene: TRBD2
CDR3 protein: CASSFGLAPDTQYF
CDR3 DNA: TGCGCCAGCAGCTTCGGACTAGCCCCAGATACGCAGTATTTT

clone size: many
V gene: TRBV30
J gene: TRBJ1-2
D gene: NA
CDR3 protein: CAWSASGLGGMRRGYTF
CDR3 DNA: TGTGCCTGGAGTGCTAGCGGCCTAGGAGGGATGAGGCGGGGCTACACCTTC

clone size: many
V gene: TRBV29-1
J gene: TRBJ1-4
D gene: TRBD1
CDR3 protein: CSVGVRTGYEKLFF
CDR3 DNA: TGCAGCGTTGGTGTTAGGACAGGGTACGAAAAACTGTTTTTT

clone size: many
V gene: TRBV5-4
J gene: TRBJ2-2
D gene: NA
CDR3 protein: CASSLGRGLTGELFF
CDR3 DNA: TGTGCCAGCAGCTTGGGTCGGGGTCTCACCGGGGAGCTGTTTTTT

clone size: NA
V gene: TRBV21-1
J gene: TRBJ2-7
D gene: NA
CDR3 protein: CASSYPGPKSDEQYF
CDR3 DNA: TGTGCCAGCAGCTATCCAGGGCCGAAGAGCGACGAGCAGTACTTC

clone size: few
V gene: TRBV7-2
J gene: TRBJ2-1
D gene: TRBD2
CDR3 protein: CASSWDYRIEEQFF
CDR3 DNA: TGTGCCAGCAGCTGGGACTACCGCATTGAAGAGCAGTTCTTC

clone size: few
V gene: TRBV7-6
J gene: TRBJ2-7
D gene: TRBD2
CDR3 protein: CASSSGLAVYEQYF
CDR3 DNA: TGTGCCAGCAGCTCGGGACTAGCGGTCTACGAGCAGTACTTC

clone size: many
V gene: TRBV5-1
J gene: TRBJ2-5
D gene: TRBD2
CDR3 protein: CASSFSSSSGGVLQETQYF
CDR3 DNA: TGCGCCAGCAGCTTTAGCTCGTCTAGCGGGGGGGTTCTCCAGGAGACCCAGTACTTC

clone size: many
V gene: TRBV28
J gene: TRBJ2-3
D gene: NA
CDR3 protein: CASRSQSFFTDTQYF
CDR3 DNA: TGTGCCAGCAGAAGCCAAAGCTTTTTCACAGATACGCAGTATTTT

clone size: many
V gene: TRBV5-4
J gene: TRBJ2-7
D gene: TRBD2
CDR3 protein: CASSLSLANEQYF
CDR3 DNA: TGTGCCAGCAGCTTGTCACTAGCGAACGAGCAGTACTTC

clone size: many
V gene: TRBV27
J gene: TRBJ2-5
D gene: NA
CDR3 protein: CASSSNLIGSRETQYF
CDR3 DNA: TGTGCCAGCAGTTCCAACCTCATCGGGTCGAGGGAGACCCAGTACTTC

clone size: many
V gene: TRBV14
J gene: TRBJ1-6
D gene: NA
CDR3 protein: CASSQVSGDGSPLHF
CDR3 DNA: TGTGCCAGCAGCCAAGTCTCGGGGGACGGTTCACCCCTCCACTTT

clone size: many
V gene: TRBV7-8
J gene: TRBJ2-7
D gene: TRBD1
CDR3 protein: CASSLILVQGESYEQYF
CDR3 DNA: TGTGCCAGCAGCTTAATTTTGGTACAGGGGGAATCCTACGAGCAGTACTTC

clone size: many
V gene: TRBV27
J gene: TRBJ2-3
D gene: TRBD2
CDR3 protein: CASSPPTSGSTDTQYF
CDR3 DNA: TGTGCCAGCAGTCCCCCAACTAGCGGGAGCACAGATACGCAGTATTTT

clone size: many
V gene: TRBV9
J gene: TRBJ1-5
D gene: TRBD1
CDR3 protein: CASSETGGIQPQHF
CDR3 DNA: TGTGCCAGCAGCGAGACAGGGGGCATACAGCCCCAGCATTTT

clone size: many
V gene: TRBV5-1
J gene: TRBJ2-5
D gene: NA
CDR3 protein: CASSLRETQYF
CDR3 DNA: TGCGCCAGCAGCTTGCGGGAGACCCAGTACTTC

clone size: NA
V gene: TRBV18
J gene: TRBJ2-7
D gene: TRBD2
CDR3 protein: CASSPSIPTLGGEQYF
CDR3 DNA: TGTGCCAGCTCACCATCGATCCCCACGCTCGGGGGGGAGCAGTACTTC

clone size: many
V gene: TRBV9
J gene: TRBJ1-4
D gene: NA
CDR3 protein: CASSLGGVPIEKLFF
CDR3 DNA: TGTGCCAGCAGCTTAGGGGGGGTTCCTATCGAAAAACTGTTTTTT

clone size: many
V gene: TRBV9
J gene: TRBJ2-7
D gene: NA
CDR3 protein: CASSVSDSAYEQYF
CDR3 DNA: TGTGCCAGCAGCGTCTCTGACTCCGCCTACGAGCAGTACTTC

clone size: many
V gene: TRBV5-1
J gene: TRBJ1-1
D gene: TRBD1
CDR3 protein: CASSFGTANTEAFF
CDR3 DNA: TGCGCCAGCAGCTTTGGGACAGCTAACACTGAAGCTTTCTTT

clone size: NA
V gene: TRBV7-9
J gene: TRBJ2-5
D gene: NA
CDR3 protein: CASSLGSRFETQYF
CDR3 DNA: TGTGCCAGCAGCTTAGGATCGCGGTTTGAGACCCAGTACTTC

clone size: many
V gene: TRBV4-1
J gene: TRBJ2-7
D gene: TRBD1
CDR3 protein: CASSQGGQGDYEQYF
CDR3 DNA: TGCGCCAGCAGCCAGGGGGGACAGGGGGACTACGAGCAGTACTTC

clone size: many
V gene: TRBV7-6
J gene: TRBJ1-6
D gene: NA
CDR3 protein: CASSFGAALNSPLHF
CDR3 DNA: TGTGCCAGCAGCTTTGGGGCTGCCTTAAATTCACCCCTCCACTTT